The TCR beta chain under discussion was sequenced for a study of early T cells in non-severe SARS-CoV-2 infection. Looking at the study overall: Unsorted whole-blood RNA was sequenced in bulk, leaving chains unpaired.

This clonotype was seen at least ten times. The antigen is unknown. The CDR3 is 16 amino acids. Germline V gene lookup returns CDR1 KGHSH and CDR2 LQKENI. The V gene end was trimmed by 4 bases and the J gene end by 2 bases; junction bases not matched to a gene: 5. General study findings and limits: VDJdb matching favored anti-spike CD8 responses, missing private and CD4 specificities.

Individually, cDNA molecules had unique molecular identifiers attached to them. TCRdb processed the 5' RACE reads anew with MiXCR; each CDR3 protein has one entry. This sample has about 52,000 distinct CDR3 sequences, with 8% to 13% found just once. This chain uses TRBV18 with TRBJ2-3; 11 bases are shared with TRBD2. Sequencing was done on a sample of whole blood. This TCR was sampled from an adult who was a healthcare worker with PCR-confirmed SARS-CoV-2 infection or an uninfected control (not recorded which). CDR3 amino acids: CASSLRLAGPTDTQYF. CDR3 in DNA: TGTGCCAGCTCACTTCGACTAGCGGGGCCCACAGATACGCAGTATTTT.